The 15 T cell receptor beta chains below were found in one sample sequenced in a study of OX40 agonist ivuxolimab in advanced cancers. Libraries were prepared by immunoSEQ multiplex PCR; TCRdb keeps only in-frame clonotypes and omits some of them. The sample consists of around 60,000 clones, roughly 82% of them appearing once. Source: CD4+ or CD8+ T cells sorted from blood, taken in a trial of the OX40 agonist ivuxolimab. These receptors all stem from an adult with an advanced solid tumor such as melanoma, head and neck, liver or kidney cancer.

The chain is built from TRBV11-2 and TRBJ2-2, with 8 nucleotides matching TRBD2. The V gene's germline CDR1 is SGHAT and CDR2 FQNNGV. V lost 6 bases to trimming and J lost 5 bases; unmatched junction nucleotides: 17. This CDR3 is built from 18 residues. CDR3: CASSLKIALAGRTGELFF. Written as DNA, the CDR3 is TGTGCCAGCAGTCTTAAAATCGCGTTAGCGGGACGGACCGGGGAGCTGTTTTTT. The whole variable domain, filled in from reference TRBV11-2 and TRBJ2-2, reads EAGVAQSPRYKIIEKRQSVAFWCNPISGHATLYWYQQILGQGPKLLIQFQNNGVVDDSQLPKDRFSAERLKGVDSTLKIQPAKLEDSAVYLCASSLKIALAGRTGELFFGEGSRLTVL.

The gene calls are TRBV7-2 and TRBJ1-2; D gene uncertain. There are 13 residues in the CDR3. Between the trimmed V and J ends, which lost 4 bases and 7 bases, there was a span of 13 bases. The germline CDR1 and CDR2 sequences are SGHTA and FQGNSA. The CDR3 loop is CASSSVNSRGYTF. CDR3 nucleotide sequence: TGTGCCAGCAGCTCCGTAAACAGTCGTGGCTACACCTTC. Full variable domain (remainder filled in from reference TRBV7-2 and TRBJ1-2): GAGVSQSPSNKVTEKGKDVELRCDPISGHTALYWYRQSLGQGLEFLIYFQGNSAPDKSGLPSDRFSAERTGGSVSTLTIQRTQQEDSAVYLCASSSVNSRGYTFGSGTRLTVV.

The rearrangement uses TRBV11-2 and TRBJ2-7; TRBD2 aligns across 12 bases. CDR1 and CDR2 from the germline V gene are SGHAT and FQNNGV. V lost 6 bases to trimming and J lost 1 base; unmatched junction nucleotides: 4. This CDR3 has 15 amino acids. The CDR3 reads CASSLAGGPSYEQYF. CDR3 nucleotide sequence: TGTGCCAGCAGTCTAGCGGGAGGGCCTTCCTACGAGCAGTACTTC. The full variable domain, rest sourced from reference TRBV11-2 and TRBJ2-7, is EAGVAQSPRYKIIEKRQSVAFWCNPISGHATLYWYQQILGQGPKLLIQFQNNGVVDDSQLPKDRFSAERLKGVDSTLKIQPAKLEDSAVYLCASSLAGGPSYEQYFGPGTRLTVT.

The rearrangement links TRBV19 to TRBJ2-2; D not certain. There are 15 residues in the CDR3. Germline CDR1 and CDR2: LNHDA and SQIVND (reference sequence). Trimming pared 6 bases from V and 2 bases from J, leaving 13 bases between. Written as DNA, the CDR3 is TGTGCCAGTAGGACTGATCGTCGAAACACCGGGGAGCTGTTTTTT. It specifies CASRTDRRNTGELFF.

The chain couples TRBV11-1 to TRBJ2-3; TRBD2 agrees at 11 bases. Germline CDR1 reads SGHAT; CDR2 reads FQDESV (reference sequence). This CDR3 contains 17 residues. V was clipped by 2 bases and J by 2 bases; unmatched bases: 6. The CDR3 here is CASSLLAGGGVTDTQYF. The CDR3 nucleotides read TGTGCCAGCAGCTTACTAGCGGGAGGCGGGGTCACAGATACGCAGTATTTT.

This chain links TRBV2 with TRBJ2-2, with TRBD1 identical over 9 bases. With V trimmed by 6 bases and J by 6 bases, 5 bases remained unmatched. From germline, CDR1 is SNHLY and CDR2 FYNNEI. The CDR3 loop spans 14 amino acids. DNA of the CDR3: TGTGCCAGCAGCCAGGACAGGGGATCCGGGGAGCTGTTTTTT. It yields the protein CASSQDRGSGELFF.

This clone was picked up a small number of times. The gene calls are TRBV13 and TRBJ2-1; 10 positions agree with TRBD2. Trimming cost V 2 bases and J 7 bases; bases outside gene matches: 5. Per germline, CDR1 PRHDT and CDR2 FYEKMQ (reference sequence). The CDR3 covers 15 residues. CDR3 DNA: TGTGCCAGCAGCTTAAGGACTAGCGGAGAGAATGAGCAGTTCTTC. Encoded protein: CASSLRTSGENEQFF.

The CDR3 bases are TGTGCCAGCAGTACCGGGAAGAGATACGAGCAGTACTTC. Residues: CASSTGKRYEQYF. The chain joins TRBV28 to TRBJ2-7, with TRBD2 as a possible D gene (5 bases). Trimming left V 5 bases short and J 4 bases short, with 12 bases between. CDR3 length: 13 amino acids. In germline, CDR1 is MDHEN, CDR2 SYDVKM.

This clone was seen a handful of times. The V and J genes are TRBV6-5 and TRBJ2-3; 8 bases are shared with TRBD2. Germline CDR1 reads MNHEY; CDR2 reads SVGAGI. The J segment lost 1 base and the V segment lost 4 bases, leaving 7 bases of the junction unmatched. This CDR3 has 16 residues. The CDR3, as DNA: TGTGCCAGCAGTTTCTTGGGTAGCGGGGGCACAGATACGCAGTATTTT. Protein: CASSFLGSGGTDTQYF.

The CDR3 here is CASSLGTDGNTIYF. DNA for the CDR3: TGCGCCAGCAGCTTGGGAACAGACGGAAACACCATATATTTT. The chain couples TRBV5-1 to TRBJ1-3; D not resolved. The CDR3 consists of 14 residues. V dropped 0 bases and J dropped 4 bases, with 8 bases sitting between them. Germline CDR1 reads SGHRS; CDR2 reads YFSETQ.

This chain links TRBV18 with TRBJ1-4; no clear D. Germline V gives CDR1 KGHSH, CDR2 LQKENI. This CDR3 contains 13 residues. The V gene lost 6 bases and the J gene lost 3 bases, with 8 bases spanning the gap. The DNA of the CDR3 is TGTGCCAGCTCCCGGGATGCTAATGAAAAACTGTTTTTT. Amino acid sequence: CASSRDANEKLFF.

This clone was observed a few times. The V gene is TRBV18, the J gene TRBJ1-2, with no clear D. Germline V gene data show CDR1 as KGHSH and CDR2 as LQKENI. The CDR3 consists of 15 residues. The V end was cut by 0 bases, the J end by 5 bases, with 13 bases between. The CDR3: CASSPPEQQRYGYTF. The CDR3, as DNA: TGTGCCAGCTCACCACCGGAGCAACAGCGTTATGGCTACACCTTC.

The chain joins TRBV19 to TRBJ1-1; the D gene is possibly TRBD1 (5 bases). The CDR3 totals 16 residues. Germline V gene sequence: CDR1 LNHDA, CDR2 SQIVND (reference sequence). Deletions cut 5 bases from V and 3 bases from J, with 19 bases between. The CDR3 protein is CASSWSTYQGDTEAFF. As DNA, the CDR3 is TGTGCCAGTAGTTGGTCGACTTATCAAGGGGACACTGAAGCTTTCTTT.

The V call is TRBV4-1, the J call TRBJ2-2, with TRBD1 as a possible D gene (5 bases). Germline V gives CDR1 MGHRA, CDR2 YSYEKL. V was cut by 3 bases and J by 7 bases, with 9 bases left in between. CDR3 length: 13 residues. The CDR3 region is CASSHRADGELFF. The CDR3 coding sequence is TGCGCCAGCAGCCACAGGGCGGACGGGGAGCTGTTTTTT.

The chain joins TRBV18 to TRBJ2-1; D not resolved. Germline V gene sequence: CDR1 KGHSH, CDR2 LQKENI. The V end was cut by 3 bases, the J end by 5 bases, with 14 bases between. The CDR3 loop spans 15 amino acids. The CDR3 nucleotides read TGTGCCAGCTCACCCCTCTCCTCACGTGACAATGAGCAGTTCTTC. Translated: CASSPLSSRDNEQFF.